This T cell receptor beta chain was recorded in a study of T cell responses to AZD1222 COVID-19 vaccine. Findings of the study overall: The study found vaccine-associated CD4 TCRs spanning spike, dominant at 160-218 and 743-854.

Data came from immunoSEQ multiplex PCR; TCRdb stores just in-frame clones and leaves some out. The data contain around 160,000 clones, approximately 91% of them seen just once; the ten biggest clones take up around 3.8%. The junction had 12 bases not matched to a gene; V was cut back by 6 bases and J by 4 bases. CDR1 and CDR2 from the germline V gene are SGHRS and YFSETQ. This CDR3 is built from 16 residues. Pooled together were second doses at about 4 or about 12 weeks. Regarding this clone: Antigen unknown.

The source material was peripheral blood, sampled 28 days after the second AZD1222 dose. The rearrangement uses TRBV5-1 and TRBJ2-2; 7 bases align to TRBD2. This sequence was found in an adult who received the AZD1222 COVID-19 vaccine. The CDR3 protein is CASTWDYPAGTGELFF. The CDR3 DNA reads TGCGCCAGCACCTGGGACTACCCCGCGGGCACCGGGGAGCTGTTTTTT.